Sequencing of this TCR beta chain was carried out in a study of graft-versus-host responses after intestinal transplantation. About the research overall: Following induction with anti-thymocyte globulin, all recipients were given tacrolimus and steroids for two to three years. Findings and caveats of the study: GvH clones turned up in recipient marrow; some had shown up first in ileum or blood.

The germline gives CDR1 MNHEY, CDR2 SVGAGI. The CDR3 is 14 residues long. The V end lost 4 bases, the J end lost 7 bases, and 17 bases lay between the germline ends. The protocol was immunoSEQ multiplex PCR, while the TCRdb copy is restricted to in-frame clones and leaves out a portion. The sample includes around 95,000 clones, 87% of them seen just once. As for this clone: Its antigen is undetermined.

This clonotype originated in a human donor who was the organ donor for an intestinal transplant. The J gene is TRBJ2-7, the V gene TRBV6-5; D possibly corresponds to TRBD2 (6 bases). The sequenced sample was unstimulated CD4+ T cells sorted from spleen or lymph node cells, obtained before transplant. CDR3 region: CASSSLEIAGEQYF. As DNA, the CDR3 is TGTGCCAGCAGTTCCCTCGAAATTGCGGGGGAGCAGTACTTC.